The 20 T cell receptor beta chains reported below all come from one sample, sequenced in a study of vaccination effects on CD4 cells after COVID-19. With the ViraFEST assay, the study expanded antigen-specific CD4+ T cells using viral peptide pools, then sequenced them. Culturing for roughly 9 days preceded CD4+ T cell isolation. Participants received two doses of either the BNT162b2 or mRNA-1273 vaccine. Repertoires were generated with immunoSEQ multiplex PCR, while TCRdb's copy carries only in-frame clones and drops some. The sample includes some 30,000 clones, over 55% of them seen just once. These receptors lack a known antigen. The material sequenced was CD4+ T cells from PBMCs cultured with SARS-CoV-2 spike peptides, taken after COVID-19 vaccination. The source is a human donor who received a COVID-19 vaccine.

This clone was observed a handful of times. The rearrangement links TRBV3-1 (or the pseudogene TRBV3-2) to TRBJ2-4; 13 positions agree with TRBD2. Germline CDR1 and CDR2: LGHDT and YNNKEL (reference sequence). J was trimmed by 8 bases and V by 0 bases; bases with no gene match: 7. CDR3 length equals 17 residues. The CDR3 loop reads CASSQDITSGGAHIQYF. DNA for the CDR3: TGTGCCAGCAGCCAAGATATCACTAGCGGGGGGGCCCACATTCAGTACTTC.

V gene TRBV7-2 combines with J gene TRBJ2-4; the D is unclear. Trimming cost V 2 bases and J 0 bases, with 5 bases left between them. The CDR3 is 14 residues long. In germline, CDR1 is SGHTA, CDR2 FQGNSA. CDR3 residues: CASSLSVAKNIQYF. CDR3 nucleotide sequence: TGTGCCAGCAGCTTATCAGTAGCCAAAAACATTCAGTACTTC.

V is TRBV5-5 and J is TRBJ2-7; 9 positions agree with TRBD1. CDR1 SGHKS and CDR2 YYEKEE come from the germline V gene (reference sequence). V shed 4 bases and J 6 bases; nucleotides not matched to a gene: 8. The CDR3 extends over 14 amino acids. Here the CDR3 DNA reads TGTGCCAGCAGCCTCCGGGACAGGGTTTCCGAGCAGTACTTC. Its protein is CASSLRDRVSEQYF.

This rearrangement joins TRBV13 to TRBJ2-3; maybe TRBD1 (6 bases). The ends were cut back, 4 bases at V and 4 bases at J, with 18 bases in the middle. Germline V gene sequence: CDR1 PRHDT, CDR2 FYEKMQ (reference sequence). The CDR3 has 16 amino acids. The CDR3 bases are TGTGCCAGCAGCTCCCACAGGGTGTCAAGGGCAGATACGCAGTATTTT. Translation: CASSSHRVSRADTQYF.

The gene calls are TRBV4-1 and TRBJ2-7, with D tentatively TRBD1 (6 bases). This CDR3 comprises 15 residues. Germline V CDR1 and CDR2: MGHRA, YSYEKL. Trimming stripped 5 bases from V and 5 bases from J, with 19 bases between. In DNA form, the CDR3 reads TGCGCCAGCAGCGATCGGACAGCAAGAACCCACGAGCAGTACTTC. Its translation: CASSDRTARTHEQYF.

The chain is built from TRBV6-5 and TRBJ2-5; 8 bases align to TRBD1. Germline CDR1 reads MNHEY; CDR2 reads SVGAGI. The junction had 6 bases not matched to a gene; V was cut back by 4 bases and J by 5 bases. CDR3 length: 14 residues. Written as DNA, the CDR3 is TGTGCCAGCAGTTTCCGGACAGGGTGGGAGACCCAGTACTTC. Translating it yields CASSFRTGWETQYF.

The rearrangement uses TRBV7-8 and TRBJ2-1; D possibly corresponds to TRBD2 (6 bases). This CDR3 contains 18 residues. The germline V gene has CDR1 SGHVS and CDR2 FQNEAQ. Trimming took off 0 bases at V and 6 bases at J, with 21 bases between the two ends. The CDR3 sequence is CASSLARGSTDIGNEQFF. In nucleotides, the CDR3 is TGTGCCAGCAGCTTAGCGCGGGGTAGCACGGATATTGGCAATGAGCAGTTCTTC.

V is TRBV6-1 and J is TRBJ2-6; D is uncertain. Between the trimmed V and J ends, which lost 1 base and 0 bases, there was a span of 4 bases. CDR3 length: 15 amino acids. CDR1 and CDR2 (germline): MNHNS, SASEGT. The CDR3 loop is CASSEESSGANVLTF. The CDR3 nucleotides are TGTGCCAGCAGTGAAGAGAGCTCTGGGGCCAACGTCCTGACTTTC.

The CDR3 loop is CATSDSADVGYEQYF. CDR3 coding DNA: TGTGCCACCAGTGATTCCGCCGATGTTGGTTACGAGCAGTACTTC. The chain is built from TRBV24-1 and TRBJ2-7; D is uncertain. Germline CDR1 and CDR2: KGHDR and SFDVKD. The CDR3 loop spans 15 amino acids. The V end lost 2 bases, the J end lost 4 bases, and 14 bases lay between the germline ends.

This clone was seen once. V is TRBV29-1 and J is TRBJ2-7; a possible D gene is TRBD1 (5 bases). Trimming removed 3 bases from V and 3 bases from J, with 15 bases in between. This CDR3 comprises 14 residues. In germline, CDR1 is SQVTM, CDR2 ANQGSEA. The DNA for the CDR3 is TGCAGCGTTGATGCGACAGCTGCAATCTACGAGCAGTACTTC. It yields the protein CSVDATAAIYEQYF.

V is TRBV11-2 and J is TRBJ2-7; no clear D gene. The CDR3 spans 14 residues. CDR1 and CDR2 from the germline V gene are SGHAT and FQNNGV. V lost 1 base and J lost 2, with 9 bases in between. The CDR3 region is CASSLVTKPYEQYF. In DNA, the CDR3 is TGTGCCAGCAGCTTAGTCACAAAGCCCTACGAGCAGTACTTC.

CDR3 sequence reads: CAITSTGTSGRRAGELFF. CDR3 DNA: TGTGCCATCACCTCCACCGGGACTAGCGGGAGAAGGGCCGGGGAGCTGTTTTTT. This rearrangement joins TRBV10-3 to TRBJ2-2; 14 nucleotides match TRBD2. Trimming cost V 7 bases and J 6 bases; bases outside gene matches: 13. This CDR3 comprises 18 residues. CDR1 and CDR2 (germline): ENHRY, SYGVKD.

The J gene is TRBJ2-3, the V gene TRBV11-2; a weak D match, TRBD1 (6 bases). Trimming took off 3 bases at V and 5 bases at J, with 24 bases between the two ends. This CDR3 contains 18 residues. Looked up from germline, CDR1 is SGHAT and CDR2 is FQNNGV. DNA of the CDR3: TGTGCCAGCAGCTTCCCGACTTCGGGCTTCGGGACACTAGATACGCAGTATTTT. Encoded protein: CASSFPTSGFGTLDTQYF.

The chain uses TRBV10-3 and TRBJ2-7; 8 nucleotides agree with TRBD2. The germline V gene has CDR1 ENHRY and CDR2 SYGVKD. This CDR3 spans 17 amino acids. V trimming: 3 bases; J trimming: 1 base; junction bases outside the gene matches: 11. For the CDR3, the DNA is TGTGCCATCAGTGAAACGGGAACTAGCGGACTATCCTACGAGCAGTACTTC. Residues: CAISETGTSGLSYEQYF.

J is TRBJ2-2 and V is TRBV5-6; TRBD1 agrees at 9 bases. V lost 4 bases and J lost 4; bases outside the gene matches: 5. Germline CDR1 is SGHDT and CDR2 is YYEEEE. The CDR3 spans 15 residues. CDR3 protein: CASSGRDRATGELFF. Here the CDR3 DNA reads TGTGCCAGCAGCGGACGGGACAGGGCCACCGGGGAGCTGTTTTTT.

This clone has only a few counts. DNA for the CDR3: TGTGCCAGCAGCGTAGCGGGGCAGGGGGCGGACGAGCAGTACTTC. It codes for CASSVAGQGADEQYF. This sequence joins TRBV9 and TRBJ2-7, with TRBD1 matching 8 bases. The junction had 7 bases not matched to a gene; V was cut back by 0 bases and J by 5 bases. The CDR3 totals 15 residues. Germline V lookup: CDR1 SGDLS, CDR2 YYNGEE. The entire variable domain, with the rest obtained from reference TRBV9 and TRBJ2-7, is as follows: DSGVTQTPKHLITATGQRVTLRCSPRSGDLSVYWYQQSLDQGLQFLIQYYNGEERAKGNILERFSAQQFPDLHSELNLSSLELGDSALYFCASSVAGQGADEQYFGPGTRLTVT.

This CDR3 reads CASSGQPTGGYGYTF. The CDR3 nucleotides read TGCGCCAGCAGCGGGCAGCCCACAGGGGGCTATGGCTACACCTTC. This chain connects TRBV5-1 to TRBJ1-2; 8 positions match TRBD1. J was trimmed by 4 bases and V by 4 bases; bases with no gene match: 9. Germline-derived CDR1 and CDR2 are SGHRS and YFSETQ. This CDR3 comprises 15 residues. Filled out from reference TRBV5-1 and TRBJ1-2, the complete variable domain reads KAGVTQTPRYLIKTRGQQVTLSCSPISGHRSVSWYQQTPGQGLQFLFEYFSETQRNKGNFPGRFSGRQFSNSRSEMNVSTLELGDSALYLCASSGQPTGGYGYTFGSGTRLTVV.

The chain employs TRBV5-1 and TRBJ1-6, with unresolved D. Germline V gene lookup returns CDR1 SGHRS and CDR2 YFSETQ. The ends were cut back, 1 base at V and 5 bases at J, with 7 bases in the middle. CDR3 length: 14 amino acids. The CDR3 region is CASSLPDDNSPLHF. CDR3 in DNA: TGCGCCAGCAGCTTGCCCGATGATAATTCACCCCTCCACTTT.

The rearrangement uses TRBV28 and TRBJ1-2, with D possibly TRBD1 on 5 matching bases. Germline V gives CDR1 MDHEN, CDR2 SYDVKM. The V and J ends lost 4 bases and 1 base respectively, with 19 bases between them. The CDR3 is 17 amino acids. CDR3 in DNA: TGTGCCAGCAGTTCCCCCTACGGGGACTTTAGTAACTATGGCTACACCTTC. Protein product: CASSSPYGDFSNYGYTF.

CDR3 sequence: CATLSPTRKNEQYF. CDR3 coding DNA: TGTGCCACCTTATCCCCTACACGAAAAAACGAGCAGTACTTC. This chain joins TRBV6-5 and TRBJ2-7; D gene unclear. Trimming removed 10 bases at V and 5 bases at J, with 21 bases between. In germline, CDR1 is MNHEY, CDR2 SVGAGI. CDR3 size: 14 residues.